This T cell receptor (beta chain) was identified in a study of T cell changes during pregnancy in multiple sclerosis. This clone was recorded only once. The data were produced by immunoSEQ multiplex PCR, yet TCRdb's version contains in-frame clones alone and is incomplete. Here the sample spans about 80,000 clones, 92% being singletons. The CDR3 sequence is 15 residues long. The ends were cut back, 4 bases at V and 1 base at J, with 10 bases in the middle. Germline V gives CDR1 LNHNV, CDR2 YYDKDF (reference sequence). The receptor's source is a female donor with multiple sclerosis, enrolled in a pregnancy study. The J gene is TRBJ2-2, the V gene TRBV15, with D possibly matching TRBD1 (5 bases). The specimen was peripheral blood, collected before pregnancy. Here the CDR3 DNA reads TGTGCCACCAGCACCCCGCAGGGGAACACCGGGGAGCTGTTTTTT. This translates into CATSTPQGNTGELFF.